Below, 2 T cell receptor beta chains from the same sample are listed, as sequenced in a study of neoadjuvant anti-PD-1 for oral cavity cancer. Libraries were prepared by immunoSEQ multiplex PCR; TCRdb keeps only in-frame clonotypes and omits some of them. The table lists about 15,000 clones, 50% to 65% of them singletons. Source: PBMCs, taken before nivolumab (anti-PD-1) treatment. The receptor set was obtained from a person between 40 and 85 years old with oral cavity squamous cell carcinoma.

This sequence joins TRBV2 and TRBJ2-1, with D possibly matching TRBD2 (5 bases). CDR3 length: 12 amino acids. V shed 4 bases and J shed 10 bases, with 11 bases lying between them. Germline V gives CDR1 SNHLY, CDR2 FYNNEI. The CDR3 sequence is CASSGISDEQFF. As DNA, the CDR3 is TGTGCCAGCAGTGGGATTAGCGACGAGCAGTTCTTC.

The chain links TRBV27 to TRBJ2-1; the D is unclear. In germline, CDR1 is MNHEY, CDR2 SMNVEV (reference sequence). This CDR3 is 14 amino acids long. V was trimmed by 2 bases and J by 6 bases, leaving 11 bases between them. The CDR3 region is CASSLISTGNEQFF. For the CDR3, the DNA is TGTGCCAGCAGTTTAATCTCGACCGGCAATGAGCAGTTCTTC.